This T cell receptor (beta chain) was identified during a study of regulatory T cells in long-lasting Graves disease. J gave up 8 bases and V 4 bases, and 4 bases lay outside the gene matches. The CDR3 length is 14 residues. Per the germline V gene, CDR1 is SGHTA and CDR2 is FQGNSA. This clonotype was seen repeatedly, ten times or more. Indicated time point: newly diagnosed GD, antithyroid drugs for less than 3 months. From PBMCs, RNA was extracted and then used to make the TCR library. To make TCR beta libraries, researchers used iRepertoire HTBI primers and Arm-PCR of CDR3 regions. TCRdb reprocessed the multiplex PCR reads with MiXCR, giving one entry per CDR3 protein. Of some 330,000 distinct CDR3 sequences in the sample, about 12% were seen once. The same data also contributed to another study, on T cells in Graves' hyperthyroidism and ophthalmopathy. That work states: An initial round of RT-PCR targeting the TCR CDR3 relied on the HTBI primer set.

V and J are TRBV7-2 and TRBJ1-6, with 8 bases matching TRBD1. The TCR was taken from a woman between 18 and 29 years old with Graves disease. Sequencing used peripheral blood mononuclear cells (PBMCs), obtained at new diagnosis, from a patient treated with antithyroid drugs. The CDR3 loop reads CASSSDRGYSPLHF. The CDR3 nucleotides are TGTGCCAGCAGCTCAGACAGGGGATATTCACCCCTCCACTTT.